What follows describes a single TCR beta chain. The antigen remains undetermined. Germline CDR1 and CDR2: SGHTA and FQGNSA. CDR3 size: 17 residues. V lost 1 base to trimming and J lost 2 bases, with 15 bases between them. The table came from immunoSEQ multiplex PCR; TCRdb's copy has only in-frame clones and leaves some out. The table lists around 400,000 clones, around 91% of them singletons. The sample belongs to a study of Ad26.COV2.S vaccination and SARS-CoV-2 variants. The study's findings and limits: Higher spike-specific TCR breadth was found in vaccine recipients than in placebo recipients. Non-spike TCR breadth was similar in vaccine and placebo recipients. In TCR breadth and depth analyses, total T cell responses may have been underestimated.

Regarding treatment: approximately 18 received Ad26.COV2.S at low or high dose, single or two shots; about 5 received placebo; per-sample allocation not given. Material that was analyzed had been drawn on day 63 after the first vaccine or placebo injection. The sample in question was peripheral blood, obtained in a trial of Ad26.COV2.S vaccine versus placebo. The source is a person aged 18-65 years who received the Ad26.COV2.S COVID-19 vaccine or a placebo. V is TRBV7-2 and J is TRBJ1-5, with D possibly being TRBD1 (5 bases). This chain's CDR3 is CASSLVYRTRGNQPQHF. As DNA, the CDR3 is TGTGCCAGCAGCTTAGTTTACCGGACAAGGGGCAATCAGCCCCAGCATTTT.